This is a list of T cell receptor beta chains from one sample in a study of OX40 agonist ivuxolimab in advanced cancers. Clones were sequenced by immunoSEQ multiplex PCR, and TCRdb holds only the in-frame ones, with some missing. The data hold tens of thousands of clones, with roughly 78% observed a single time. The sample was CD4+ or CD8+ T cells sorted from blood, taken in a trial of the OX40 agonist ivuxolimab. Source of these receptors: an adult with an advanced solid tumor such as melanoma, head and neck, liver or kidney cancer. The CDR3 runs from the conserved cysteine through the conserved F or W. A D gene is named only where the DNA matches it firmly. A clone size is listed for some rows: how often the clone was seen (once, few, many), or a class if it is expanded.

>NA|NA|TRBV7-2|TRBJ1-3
TGTGCCAGCAGACCGCCTAGCTCTGGAAACACCATATATTTT
CASRPPSSGNTIYF
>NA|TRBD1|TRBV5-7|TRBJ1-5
TGTGCCAGCAGCACAAACGGGACAGGGATTAGCAATCAGCCCCAGCATTTT
CASSTNGTGISNQPQHF
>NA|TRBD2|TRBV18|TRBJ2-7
TGTGCCAGCTCAAACCAGGCTAGCGGGGGGATTTCCTACGAGCAGTACTTC
CASSNQASGGISYEQYF
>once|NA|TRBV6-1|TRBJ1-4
TGTGCCAGCATGGAAGACAGGACAAATGAAAAACTGTTTTTT
CASMEDRTNEKLFF
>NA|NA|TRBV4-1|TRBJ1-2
TGCGCCAGCAGCCAAGATCGAGTGTCAGTCTATGGCTACACCTTC
CASSQDRVSVYGYTF
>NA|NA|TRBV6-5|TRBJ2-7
TGTGCCAGCAGTTACGGCAGGGAGGACTACGAGCAGTACTTC
CASSYGREDYEQYF
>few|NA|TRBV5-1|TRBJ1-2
TGCGCCAGCAGCTTGGGGGACCGCTATGGCTACACCTTC
CASSLGDRYGYTF
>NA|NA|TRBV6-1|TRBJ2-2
TGTGCCACGGGGACTCTCCAAAGGGGGGAGCTGTTTTTT
CATGTLQRGELFF
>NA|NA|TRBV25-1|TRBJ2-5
TGTGCCAGCAGTGAACCGAGGGGTAACCAAGAGACCCAGTACTTC
CASSEPRGNQETQYF
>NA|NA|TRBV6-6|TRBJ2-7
TGTGCCAGCAGTTTCAGTCTACCTAGCTCCTACGAGCAGTACTTC
CASSFSLPSSYEQYF
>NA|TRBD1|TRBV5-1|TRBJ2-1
TGCGCCAGCAGCTTACAGGGGGTCCTCTCCTACAATGAGCAGTTCTTC
CASSLQGVLSYNEQFF
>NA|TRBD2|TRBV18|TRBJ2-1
TGTGCCAGCTCACTCCAGACTAGCGGGAGAGGGGGCAATGAGCAGTTCTTC
CASSLQTSGRGGNEQFF
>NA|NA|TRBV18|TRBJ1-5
TGTGCCAGCTCACCCATCCGGGGGGGGCCCAATCAGCCCCAGCATTTT
CASSPIRGGPNQPQHF
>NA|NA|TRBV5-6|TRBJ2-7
TGTGCCAGCAGCTTGCCGGGGACGTACGAGCAGTACTTC
CASSLPGTYEQYF
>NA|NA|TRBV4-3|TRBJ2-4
TGCGCCAGCAGCCAAGAGGCCCAGGGGATTAAAAACATTCAGTACTTC
CASSQEAQGIKNIQYF
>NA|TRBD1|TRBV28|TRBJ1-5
TGTGCCAGCAGTTTATCGTTCGGACAGGGCAATCAGCCCCAGCATTTT
CASSLSFGQGNQPQHF
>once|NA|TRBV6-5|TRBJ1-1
TGTGCCAGCAGTTACTCGAGATGGGGGGACACTGAAGCTTTCTTT
CASSYSRWGDTEAFF
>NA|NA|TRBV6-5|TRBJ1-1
TGTGCCAGCAGTAGGGGGGCATGGGGAGACACTGAAGCTTTCTTT
CASSRGAWGDTEAFF
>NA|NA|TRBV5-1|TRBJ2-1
TGCGCCAGCAGCTTTACAGGGCCCTCCGGTGGGAATGAGCAGTTCTTC
CASSFTGPSGGNEQFF
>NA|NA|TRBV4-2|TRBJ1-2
TGTGCCAGCAGCCAAGAGTACCTGGCTGGCTACACCTTC
CASSQEYLAGYTF
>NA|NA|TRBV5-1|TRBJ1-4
TGCGCCAGCAGCCCTCAAGGGGCAGCAACTAATGAAAAACTGTTTTTT
CASSPQGAATNEKLFF
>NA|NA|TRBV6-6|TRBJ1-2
TGTGCCAGCAGTACACCGGGGTATGGCTACACCTTC
CASSTPGYGYTF
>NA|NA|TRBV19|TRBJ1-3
TGTGCCAGTAGTATTGGAGGAGGGACTGGAAACACCATATATTTT
CASSIGGGTGNTIYF
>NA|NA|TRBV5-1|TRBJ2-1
TGCGCCAGCAGCTTGGAAGGCGCGGCCTCCTACAATGAGCAGTTCTTC
CASSLEGAASYNEQFF
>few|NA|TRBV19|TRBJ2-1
TGTGCCAGTAGTAAGGACTTTATGTCGGATGAGCAGTTCTTC
CASSKDFMSDEQFF
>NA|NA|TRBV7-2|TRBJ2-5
TGTGCCAGCAGCTTAGCGGTTGGCGCACAAGAGACCCAGTACTTC
CASSLAVGAQETQYF
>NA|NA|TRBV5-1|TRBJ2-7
TGCGCCAGCAGCTTGCTATCCTCGGCGGTATACGAGCAGTACTTC
CASSLLSSAVYEQYF
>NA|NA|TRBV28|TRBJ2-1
TGTGCCAGCAGTTTTGCGGGCAGCTCCTACAATGAGCAGTTCTTC
CASSFAGSSYNEQFF
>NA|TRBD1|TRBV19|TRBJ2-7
TGTGCCAGTAGTACCCCCGGGACAGCCTCCTACGAGCAGTACTTC
CASSTPGTASYEQYF
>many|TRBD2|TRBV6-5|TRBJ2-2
TGTGCCAGCAGTTACCGAACTAGCGGGGGGACCGGGGAGCTGTTTTTT
CASSYRTSGGTGELFF
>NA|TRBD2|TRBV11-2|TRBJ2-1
TGTGCCAGCAGCTTAGGAGCTAGCGGGAGCTCCTACAATGAGCAGTTCTTC
CASSLGASGSSYNEQFF
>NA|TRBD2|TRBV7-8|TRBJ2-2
TGTGCCAGCAGCAGGACTAGCTCGAACACCGGGGAGCTGTTTTTT
CASSRTSSNTGELFF
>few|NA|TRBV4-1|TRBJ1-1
TGCGCCAGCAGCCTAGACCGGGGTACTGAAGCTTTCTTT
CASSLDRGTEAFF
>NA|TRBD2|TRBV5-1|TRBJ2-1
TGCGCCAGCAGCTTGTTGGCGGGAGGGAACAATGAGCAGTTCTTC
CASSLLAGGNNEQFF
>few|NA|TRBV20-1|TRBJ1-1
TGCAGTGCTCCGGACGGTTATGAAGCTTTCTTT
CSAPDGYEAFF
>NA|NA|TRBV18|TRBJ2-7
TGTGCCAGCTCACCTTGGACGGAAACCTCCTACGAGCAGTACTTC
CASSPWTETSYEQYF
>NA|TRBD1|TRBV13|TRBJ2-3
TGTGCCAGCAGCTCGACAGGGGCCTCCACAGATACGCAGTATTTT
CASSSTGASTDTQYF
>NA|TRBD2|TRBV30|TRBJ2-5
TGTGCCTGGAGAAGCAGCGGGGGGGAGACCCAGTACTTC
CAWRSSGGETQYF
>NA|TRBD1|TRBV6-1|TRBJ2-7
TGTGCCAGCAGTGAACGACAGGGTTTGGGGGAAACCTACGAGCAGTACTTC
CASSERQGLGETYEQYF
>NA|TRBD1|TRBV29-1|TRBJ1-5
TGCAGCGCCTGGACAGGGCTCAATCAGCCCCAGCATTTT
CSAWTGLNQPQHF
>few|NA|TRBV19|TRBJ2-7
TGTGCCAGTTCCTACCCCGGGACAACCTACGAGCAGTACTTC
CASSYPGTTYEQYF
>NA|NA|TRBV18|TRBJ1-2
TGTGCCAGCTCACCACCGGGTGACAACTATGGCTACACCTTC
CASSPPGDNYGYTF
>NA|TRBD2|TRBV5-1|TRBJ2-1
TGCGCCAGCAGCTTAACCCTCGGACTAGCGGGAGCTAGGTACAATGAGCAGTTCTTC
CASSLTLGLAGARYNEQFF
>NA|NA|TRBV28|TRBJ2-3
TGTGCCAGCGAAGGTGGGGGGGCAGGAGATACGCAGTATTTT
CASEGGGAGDTQYF
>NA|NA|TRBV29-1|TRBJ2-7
TGCAGCGTTACAGTCCCCTCCTACGAGCAGTACTTC
CSVTVPSYEQYF
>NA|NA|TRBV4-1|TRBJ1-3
TGCGCCAGCAGCCAAGAGGGCTACGGAAACACCATATATTTT
CASSQEGYGNTIYF
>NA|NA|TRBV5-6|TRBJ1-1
TGTGCCAGCAGCTTGTTGCCGTTGAACACTGAAGCTTTCTTT
CASSLLPLNTEAFF
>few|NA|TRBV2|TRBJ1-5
TGTGCCAGCAGTGGAACAGGGCCTGTGCCCCAGCATTTT
CASSGTGPVPQHF
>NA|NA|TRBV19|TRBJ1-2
TGTGCCAGTAGCTTGGGTCTTAACTATGGCTACACCTTC
CASSLGLNYGYTF
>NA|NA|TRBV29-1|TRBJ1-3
TGCAGCGGGGCAGTTGGGGTGAGCTCTGGAAACACCATATATTTT
CSGAVGVSSGNTIYF
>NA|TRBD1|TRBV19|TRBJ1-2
TGTGCCAGTACCATTAGACAGGGAGCTAACTATGGCTACACCTTC
CASTIRQGANYGYTF
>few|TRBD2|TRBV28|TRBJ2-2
TGTGCCAGCAGTTTTTGGAAGCTAGCGGGAGGCCCCGGGGAGCTGTTTTTT
CASSFWKLAGGPGELFF
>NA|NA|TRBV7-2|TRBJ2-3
TGTGCCAGCAGCTTAGGTAACCGTTTGAGCACAGATACGCAGTATTTT
CASSLGNRLSTDTQYF
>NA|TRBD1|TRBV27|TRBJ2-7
TGTGCCAGCAGTCCATCAGGGGGAACCTACGAGCAGTACTTC
CASSPSGGTYEQYF
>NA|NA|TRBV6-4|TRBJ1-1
TGTGCCAGCAGTGACTCGAGTCGGGGTAGTTATGAAGCTTTCTTT
CASSDSSRGSYEAFF
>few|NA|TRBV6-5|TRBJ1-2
TGTGCCAGCAGTCCTTATGCCCCGGATGGCTACACCTTC
CASSPYAPDGYTF
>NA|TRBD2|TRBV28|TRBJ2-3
TGTGCCAGCAGGGTAGCGGGAGAGACGGATACGCAGTATTTT
CASRVAGETDTQYF
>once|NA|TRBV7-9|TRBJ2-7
TGTGCCAGCAGGACAGGAGCCGAGCAGTACTTC
CASRTGAEQYF
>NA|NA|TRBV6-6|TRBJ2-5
TGTGCCAGCAGCCCGACATCTAGGGAGACCCAGTACTTC
CASSPTSRETQYF